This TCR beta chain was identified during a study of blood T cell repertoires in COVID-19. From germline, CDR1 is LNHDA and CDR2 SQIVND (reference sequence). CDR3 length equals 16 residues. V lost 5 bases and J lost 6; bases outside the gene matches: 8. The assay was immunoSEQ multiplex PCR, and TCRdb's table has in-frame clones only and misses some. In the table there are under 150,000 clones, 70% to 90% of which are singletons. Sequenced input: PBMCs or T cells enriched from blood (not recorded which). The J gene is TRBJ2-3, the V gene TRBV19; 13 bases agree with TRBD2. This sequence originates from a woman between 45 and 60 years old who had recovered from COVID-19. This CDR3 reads CASSGTSGAPVDTQYF. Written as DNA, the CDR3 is TGTGCCAGTAGTGGGACTAGCGGGGCCCCCGTTGATACGCAGTATTTT.